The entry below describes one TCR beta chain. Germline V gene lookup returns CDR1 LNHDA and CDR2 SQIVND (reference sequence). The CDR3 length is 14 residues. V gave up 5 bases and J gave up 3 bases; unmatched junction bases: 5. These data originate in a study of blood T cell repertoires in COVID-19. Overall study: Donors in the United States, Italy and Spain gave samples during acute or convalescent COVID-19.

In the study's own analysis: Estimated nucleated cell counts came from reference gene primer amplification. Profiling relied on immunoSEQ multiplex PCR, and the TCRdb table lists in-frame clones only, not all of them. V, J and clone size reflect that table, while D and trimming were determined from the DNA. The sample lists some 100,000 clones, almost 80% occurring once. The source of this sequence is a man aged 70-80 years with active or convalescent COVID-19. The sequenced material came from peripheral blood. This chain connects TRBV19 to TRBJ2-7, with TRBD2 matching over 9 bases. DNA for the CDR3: TGTGCCAGTAGTGCGGTAGCGGGAGACTACGAGCAGTACTTC. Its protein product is CASSAVAGDYEQYF.